The source of this T cell receptor (beta chain) is a study of long-term antiretroviral therapy in people with HIV. The overall study: The earliest samples predate the 2015 immediate-ART recommendation by about a decade.

Germline V gives CDR1 MNHEY, CDR2 SMNVEV (reference sequence). V lost 4 bases and J lost 1; bases outside the gene matches: 1. The CDR3 spans 13 residues. Samples were assayed with immunoSEQ v3.0 at survey level. Clones were read by immunoSEQ multiplex PCR, and TCRdb kept only the in-frame ones, dropping some. Of tens of thousands of clones listed, 65% to 85% are singletons. The input for sequencing was unsorted PBMCs, taken 1.2 years after starting antiretroviral therapy. The TCR originated in a middle-aged woman with HIV. This chain joins TRBV27 and TRBJ2-7; TRBD1 matches at 7 bases. The CDR3 loop is CASSWDSSYEQYF. The CDR3 DNA reads TGTGCCAGCAGTTGGGACAGTTCCTACGAGCAGTACTTC.